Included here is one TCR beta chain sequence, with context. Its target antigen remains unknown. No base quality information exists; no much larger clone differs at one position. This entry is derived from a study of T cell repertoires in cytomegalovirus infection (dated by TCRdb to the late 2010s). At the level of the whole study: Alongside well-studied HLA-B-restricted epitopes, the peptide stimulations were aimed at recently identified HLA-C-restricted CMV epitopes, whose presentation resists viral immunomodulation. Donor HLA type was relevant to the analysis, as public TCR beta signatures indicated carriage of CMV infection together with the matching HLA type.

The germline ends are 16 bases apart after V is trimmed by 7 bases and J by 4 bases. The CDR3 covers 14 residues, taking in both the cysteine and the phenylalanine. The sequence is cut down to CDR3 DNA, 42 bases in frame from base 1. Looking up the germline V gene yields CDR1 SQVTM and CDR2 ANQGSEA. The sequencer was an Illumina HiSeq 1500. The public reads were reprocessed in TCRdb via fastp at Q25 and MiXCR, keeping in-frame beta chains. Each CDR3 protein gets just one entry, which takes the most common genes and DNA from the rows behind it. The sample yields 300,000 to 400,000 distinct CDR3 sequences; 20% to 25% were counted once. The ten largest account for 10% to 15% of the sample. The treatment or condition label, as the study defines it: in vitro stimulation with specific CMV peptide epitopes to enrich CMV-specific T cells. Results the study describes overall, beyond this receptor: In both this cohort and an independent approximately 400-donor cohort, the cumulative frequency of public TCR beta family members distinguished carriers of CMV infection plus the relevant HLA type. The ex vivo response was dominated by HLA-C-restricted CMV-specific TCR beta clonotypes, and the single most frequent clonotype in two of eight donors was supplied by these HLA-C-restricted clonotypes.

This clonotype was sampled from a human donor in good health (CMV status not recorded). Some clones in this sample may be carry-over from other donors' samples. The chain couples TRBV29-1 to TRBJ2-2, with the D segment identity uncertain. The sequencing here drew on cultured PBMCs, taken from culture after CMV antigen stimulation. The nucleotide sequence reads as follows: TGCAGCGGGACGACCCAGGCGAGCACCGGGGAGCTGTTTTTT. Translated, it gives CSGTTQASTGELFF.